The entry that follows covers one T cell receptor beta chain sequence. Its antigen is not identified. The data were taken from a study of CD8 T cells in ankylosing spondylitis. General observations from the study: Typical of ankylosing spondylitis blood, it appeared, was a TCR beta motif of several highly homologous variants. Significant enrichment of disease-linked clones was reported in matched ankylosing spondylitis synovial fluid.

Quantitative barcoded 5'-RACE was used to prepare TCR beta libraries. TCRdb independently ran MiXCR on the 5' RACE reads; one entry per CDR3 protein. Of roughly 300,000 distinct CDR3 sequences listed, around 7.6% are singletons. Germline V gene data show CDR1 as SQVTM and CDR2 as ANQGSEA. The J segment lost 3 bases and the V segment lost 3 bases, leaving 4 bases of the junction unmatched. CDR3 length: 14 amino acids. The gene calls are TRBV29-1 and TRBJ2-3, with TRBD1 identical over 9 bases. The source is a male donor with ankylosing spondylitis. Sequenced input: blood, either unsorted or a sorted T cell fraction (not recorded which). As DNA, the CDR3 is TGCAGCGTTGATCGGGACAGGGCTACAGATACGCAGTATTTT. This gives the protein CSVDRDRATDTQYF.